One sample yielded the 16 T cell receptor beta chains listed below, sequenced in a study of blood T cell repertoires in COVID-19. TCRdb's table, derived via immunoSEQ multiplex PCR, lists solely in-frame clones and lacks some. Of 250,000 or so clones listed, more than 85% are singletons. The sample consisted of PBMCs or T cells enriched from blood (not recorded which). The receptor source for this set is a man aged 35 to 55 who had been exposed to COVID-19.

The V call is TRBV12-5, the J call TRBJ2-7, with D perhaps matching TRBD2 (5 bases). The length of the CDR3 is 14 residues. The germline CDR1 and CDR2 sequences are LGHNT and FRNRAP. The V gene lost 1 base and the J gene lost 7 bases, with 14 bases spanning the gap. CDR3 sequence (DNA): TGTGCTAGTGGTTTGGGACTTGTAGCGCGTGAGCAGTACTTC. Encoded protein: CASGLGLVAREQYF.

The gene calls are TRBV18 and TRBJ2-1; 13 nucleotides match TRBD2. Germline-derived CDR1 and CDR2 are KGHSH and LQKENI. This CDR3 spans 19 amino acids. Trimming cost V 5 bases and J 0 bases; bases outside gene matches: 10. CDR3 loop: CASSSLGLAGSDSYNEQFF. In DNA form, the CDR3 reads TGTGCCAGCTCATCGTTGGGACTAGCGGGATCCGACTCCTACAATGAGCAGTTCTTC.

The V and J genes are TRBV7-9 and TRBJ2-1; perhaps TRBD1 as D (5 bases). This CDR3 has 17 residues. V lost 6 bases and J lost 0, with 18 bases in between. Germline V gene data show CDR1 as SEHNR and CDR2 as FQNEAQ (reference sequence). CDR3 coding DNA: TGTGCCAGCAGTTCTCCAGGGCTGGGGTACTCCTACAATGAGCAGTTCTTC. It codes for CASSSPGLGYSYNEQFF.

The chain carries TRBV7-3 and TRBJ2-3, with D maybe TRBD1 (5 bases). Germline V gene lookup returns CDR1 SGHTA and CDR2 FQGTGA. V was pared by 2 bases and J by 0 bases, with 9 bases between. The CDR3 consists of 15 residues. The CDR3 coding sequence is TGTGCCAGCAGCTTAGCCAGGGATAGCACAGATACGCAGTATTTT. Protein sequence: CASSLARDSTDTQYF.

This chain uses TRBV27 with TRBJ1-5; possible D gene TRBD1, 6 bases. V was clipped by 6 bases and J by 7 bases, with 10 bases between them. The CDR3 length is 12 residues. The germline CDR1 and CDR2 sequences are MNHEY and SMNVEV (reference sequence). CDR3 nucleotides: TGTGCCAGCAGCGCTGGGGGCCAGCCCCAGCATTTT. Residues: CASSAGGQPQHF.

The chain couples TRBV2 to TRBJ1-6; D uncertain. The CDR3 length is 15 residues. V was cut by 2 bases and J by 5 bases, with 10 bases left in between. CDR1 is SNHLY and CDR2 is FYNNEI in the germline V gene. The CDR3 protein is CASSEFRSNNSPLHF. The CDR3 DNA is TGTGCCAGCAGTGAATTCAGGTCAAATAATTCACCCCTCCACTTT.

The chain has TRBV27 and TRBJ2-4, with 7 bases aligning to TRBD1. Per the germline V gene, CDR1 is MNHEY and CDR2 is SMNVEV (reference sequence). The V gene end was trimmed by 2 bases and the J gene end by 6 bases; junction bases not matched to a gene: 4. The CDR3 runs to 14 residues. The CDR3 loop is CASSLVGTANIQYF. The CDR3, as DNA: TGTGCCAGCAGTTTAGTCGGGACAGCAAACATTCAGTACTTC.

The rearrangement links TRBV5-5 to TRBJ2-1; D may be TRBD1 (6 bases). The CDR3 loop spans 13 amino acids. Trimming left V 2 bases short and J 10 bases short, with 13 bases between. Germline values: CDR1 SGHKS, CDR2 YYEKEE (reference sequence). The CDR3 DNA reads TGTGCCAGCAGCTTTTTTCAAGGGACAGAGCAGTTCTTC. Residues: CASSFFQGTEQFF.

The chain links TRBV28 to TRBJ2-5, with TRBD1 matching 8 bases. The CDR3 is made up of 13 amino acids. V was pared by 7 bases and J by 3 bases, with 4 bases of the junction left unmatched. CDR1 is MDHEN, CDR2 SYDVKM, per germline. In DNA form, the CDR3 reads TGTGCCAGCATCATGGACAGGGAAGAGACCCAGTACTTC. Its protein product is CASIMDREETQYF.

This clone was recorded a few times. The chain employs TRBV5-5 and TRBJ1-2; D may be TRBD1 (5 bases). This CDR3 is built from 15 residues. The ends were cut back, 0 bases at V and 4 bases at J, with 13 bases in the middle. Looked up from germline, CDR1 is SGHKS and CDR2 is YYEKEE (reference sequence). The CDR3 loop is CASSLAPGAIYGYTF. CDR3 coding DNA: TGTGCCAGCAGCTTGGCCCCTGGGGCCATCTATGGCTACACCTTC.

This rearrangement joins TRBV10-3 to TRBJ1-1, with D tentatively TRBD1 (6 bases). The length of the CDR3 is 11 residues. V dropped 8 bases and J dropped 10 bases, with 14 bases sitting between them. Looked up from germline, CDR1 is ENHRY and CDR2 is SYGVKD. The CDR3 DNA reads as TGTGCCATCCAGGGGTTCCTTGGAGCTTTCTTT. It specifies CAIQGFLGAFF.

This chain uses TRBV19 with TRBJ1-2; D ambiguous. Germline CDR1 is LNHDA and CDR2 is SQIVND (reference sequence). The V end lost 3 bases, the J end lost 0 bases, and 11 bases lay between the germline ends. The CDR3 runs to 15 residues. The CDR3 is CASSIGAGANYGYTF. In DNA form, the CDR3 reads TGTGCCAGTAGTATTGGAGCGGGAGCTAACTATGGCTACACCTTC.

The CDR3 loop is CSVEGQSSYEQYF. The CDR3 bases are TGCAGCGTTGAGGGACAGAGTTCCTACGAGCAGTACTTC. The chain joins TRBV29-1 to TRBJ2-7; 7 bases fit TRBD1. Germline V gene sequence: CDR1 SQVTM, CDR2 ANQGSEA. The CDR3 sequence is 13 residues long. V gave up 3 bases and J gave up 1 base; unmatched junction bases: 3.

The rearrangement uses TRBV5-4 and TRBJ2-7, with 8 bases matching TRBD2. V shed 4 bases, J shed 6 bases, and the junction held 12 bases outside the gene matches. The CDR3 totals 15 residues. The V gene's germline CDR1 is SGHNT and CDR2 YYREEE (reference sequence). The CDR3 region is CASSAPGTRRLEQYF. CDR3 sequence (DNA): TGTGCCAGCAGCGCCCCCGGGACTAGACGGCTCGAGCAGTACTTC.

J is TRBJ2-1 and V is TRBV7-2, with TRBD1 identical over 9 bases. Losses at the gene ends were 8 bases for V and 1 base for J; bases not matched to a gene: 6. The CDR3 totals 15 residues. CDR1 is SGHTA and CDR2 is FQGNSA in the germline V gene. This chain's CDR3 is CASSAGQGSYNEQFF. The DNA of the CDR3 is TGTGCCAGCTCGGCGGGACAGGGATCCTACAATGAGCAGTTCTTC.

The V and J genes are TRBV3-1 (or the pseudogene TRBV3-2) and TRBJ2-1, with 8 positions matching TRBD2. Germline assignment: CDR1 LGHDT and CDR2 YNNKEL (reference sequence). Trimming at V came to 0 bases and at J to 15 bases, leaving 4 bases not matched to a gene. The CDR3 sequence is 12 residues long. The CDR3 DNA reads TGTGCCAGCAGCCAAGAACGGGGGGGAATGTTCTTC. This translates into CASSQERGGMFF.